The 18 T cell receptor beta chains in this list originate from one sample, sequenced in a study of cytomegalovirus exposure and HLA in healthy donors. This PCR relied on a set of 60 Vbeta primers and 13 Jbeta primers. Sequencing was performed with immunoSEQ multiplex PCR; in TCRdb, only in-frame clones are kept and a portion is missing. The sample lists 200,000 or so clones, approximately 88% occurring once. Sequenced: PBMCs. The receptor set was obtained from a woman aged 50 to 65 in good health and CMV-seropositive.

The chain couples TRBV5-1 to TRBJ1-6, with 9 positions matching TRBD1. CDR3 length: 15 amino acids. Germline V gives CDR1 SGHRS, CDR2 YFSETQ. With 2 bases clipped from V and 10 bases from J, the junction kept 7 bases outside the gene matches. DNA of the CDR3: TGCGCCAGCAGCTTAAGGACAGGGGAGGGATCACCCCTCCACTTT. Translation: CASSLRTGEGSPLHF.

Written as DNA, the CDR3 is TGTGCCAGCAGTGATTCAGGAGGCTGGGGAGAGACCCAGTACTTC. Its translation: CASSDSGGWGETQYF. The rearrangement uses TRBV6-1 and TRBJ2-5; tentative D call: TRBD2 (5 bases). Germline V gene sequence: CDR1 MNHNS, CDR2 SASEGT. The CDR3 contains 15 residues. Trimming pared 3 bases from V and 4 bases from J, leaving 15 bases between.

J is TRBJ1-2 and V is TRBV6-6, with D tentatively TRBD1 (6 bases). Germline CDR1 MNHNY, CDR2 SVGAGI (reference sequence). The CDR3 length is 14 residues. V was pared by 6 bases and J by 8 bases, with 19 bases between. The CDR3 here is CASRAGALGSGYTF. As DNA, the CDR3 is TGTGCCAGCAGAGCAGGGGCGCTCGGTAGCGGCTACACCTTC.

The genes are TRBV5-1 and TRBJ2-7; tentatively, D is TRBD2 (5 bases). The germline V gene encodes CDR1 SGHRS and CDR2 YFSETQ. Trimming pared 0 bases from V and 6 bases from J, leaving 13 bases between. This CDR3 region has 14 residues. The CDR3 DNA reads TGCGCCAGCAGCTTGGGAAGCCGCGAGGGCGAGCAGTACTTC. This gives the protein CASSLGSREGEQYF.

The chain links TRBV18 to TRBJ2-1; D possibly corresponds to TRBD2 (5 bases). The CDR3 has 13 amino acids. Per the germline V gene, CDR1 is KGHSH and CDR2 is LQKENI. V lost 3 bases, J lost 9 bases, and 12 bases lay in between. The CDR3 bases are TGTGCCAGCTCACCTCTAGCCTTAGGTGAGCAGTTCTTC. Protein: CASSPLALGEQFF.

This chain links TRBV5-1 with TRBJ2-7, with 12 positions matching TRBD2. The CDR3 has 16 residues. J lost 3 bases, V lost 0 bases, and 4 bases had no gene match. Looked up from germline, CDR1 is SGHRS and CDR2 is YFSETQ. CDR3 residues: CASSLGTSGTVYEQYF. DNA of the CDR3: TGCGCCAGCAGCTTGGGGACTAGCGGGACGGTCTACGAGCAGTACTTC.

V and J are TRBV6-4 and TRBJ2-7; TRBD1 might be the D (6 bases). CDR1 MRHNA and CDR2 SNTAGT come from the germline V gene. The CDR3 contains 12 residues. V gave up 9 bases and J gave up 4 bases, with 13 bases separating them. This chain's CDR3 is CASRTQGYEQYF. The CDR3 nucleotides are TGTGCCAGTAGAACTCAGGGGTACGAGCAGTACTTC.

V and J are TRBV5-4 and TRBJ1-5; TRBD1 matches 12 bases. CDR3 length equals 20 residues. Germline CDR1 is SGHNT and CDR2 is YYREEE (reference sequence). Germline trimming cut 5 bases from V and 6 bases from J; bases unmatched to any gene: 21. This CDR3 reads CASSVPPGQGARVDIQPQHF. CDR3 DNA: TGTGCCAGCAGTGTTCCTCCGGGACAGGGGGCGAGGGTAGATATTCAGCCCCAGCATTTT. Full variable domain (outside the CDR3, taken from reference TRBV5-4 and TRBJ1-5): ETGVTQSPTHLIKTRGQQVTLRCSSQSGHNTVSWYQQALGQGPQFIFQYYREEENGRGNFPPRFSGLQFPNYSSELNVNALELDDSALYLCASSVPPGQGARVDIQPQHFGDGTRLSIL.

V and J are TRBV23-1 and TRBJ2-5; TRBD1 aligns across 8 bases. TRBV23-1 is annotated as an ORF whose role is uncertain. The CDR3 totals 13 residues. V lost 7 bases to trimming and J lost 2 bases; unmatched junction nucleotides: 3. The CDR3 region has the DNA TGCGCCAGCAACGACAGGGGACAAGAGACCCAGTACTTC. Its translation is CASNDRGQETQYF.

Concerning this clone: One end of the junction varies from germline; a read error may be responsible. This sequence joins TRBV5-4 and TRBJ2-7, with D perhaps TRBD2 (6 bases). Looked up from germline, CDR1 is SGHNT and CDR2 is YYREEE (reference sequence). The CDR3 is made up of 12 amino acids. The CDR3 is CASSRDSNEQYF. CDR3 sequence (DNA): TGTGCCAGCAGCCGGGACTCCAACGAGCAGTACTTC.

This clone was seen a single time. V gene TRBV19 combines with J gene TRBJ2-1; 11 positions match TRBD2. V shed 7 bases, J shed 10 bases, and the junction held 12 bases outside the gene matches. CDR1 is LNHDA and CDR2 is SQIVND in the germline V gene (reference sequence). The CDR3 has 15 amino acids. The CDR3 loop is CASNLLAGARGEQFF. The CDR3 DNA reads as TGTGCCAGTAACTTACTAGCGGGGGCCCGAGGGGAGCAGTTCTTC.

The rearrangement uses TRBV27 and TRBJ2-3; 10 nucleotides align to TRBD2. Germline CDR1 is MNHEY and CDR2 is SMNVEV (reference sequence). The CDR3 has 18 residues. V dropped 3 bases and J dropped 0; count of bases not matched to a gene: 9. The CDR3, as DNA: TGTGCCAGCAGTTTTTTGTCTAGCGGGAGCACTAGCACAGATACGCAGTATTTT. Translation gives CASSFLSSGSTSTDTQYF.

The chain is built from TRBV9 and TRBJ2-5; possibly TRBD2 for D (6 bases). V was trimmed by 0 bases and J by 3 bases, leaving 9 bases between them. The CDR3 spans 14 residues. Germline assignment: CDR1 SGDLS and CDR2 YYNGEE. The DNA of the CDR3 is TGTGCCAGCAGCGTAGACCCGGGGGAAGAGACCCAGTACTTC. Its translation: CASSVDPGEETQYF. The complete variable domain, with remaining parts taken from reference TRBV9 and TRBJ2-5, reads DSGVTQTPKHLITATGQRVTLRCSPRSGDLSVYWYQQSLDQGLQFLIQYYNGEERAKGNILERFSAQQFPDLHSELNLSSLELGDSALYFCASSVDPGEETQYFGPGTRLLVL.

With regard to this clone: This same CDR3 is encoded by further DNA sequences in the sample. The J gene is TRBJ1-5, the V gene TRBV28, with D possibly matching TRBD1 (5 bases). CDR3 size: 16 residues. The germline V gene has CDR1 MDHEN and CDR2 SYDVKM. Trimming shortened V by 2 bases and J by 0 bases, and 11 bases separated the two germline ends. The CDR3 DNA sequence: TGTGCCAGCAGTTTAGGAGGGGCTTATAGCAATCAGCCCCAGCATTTT. It specifies CASSLGGAYSNQPQHF.

The chain recombines TRBV28 with TRBJ1-1; 9 positions match TRBD1. Germline CDR1 is MDHEN and CDR2 is SYDVKM. The V gene end was trimmed by 6 bases and the J gene end by 1 base; junction bases not matched to a gene: 3. The CDR3 sequence is 14 residues long. CDR3 nucleotide sequence: TGTGCCAGCAGGGCGGGACAGGGGAACACTGAAGCTTTCTTT. Translation gives CASRAGQGNTEAFF.

This clone was recorded a few times. The chain carries TRBV6-5 and TRBJ2-7, with D possibly matching TRBD1 (5 bases). Trimming removed 0 bases at V and 5 bases at J, with 5 bases between. Germline V gene lookup returns CDR1 MNHEY and CDR2 SVGAGI. The CDR3 covers 12 residues. The chain's CDR3 is CASSYSGDEQYF. The CDR3 nucleotides are TGTGCCAGCAGTTACTCAGGGGACGAGCAGTACTTC.

The chain combines TRBV2 with TRBJ2-5; D perhaps matches TRBD1 (5 bases). This CDR3 spans 11 amino acids. The V gene lost 11 bases and the J gene lost 3 bases, with 10 bases spanning the gap. Per the germline V gene, CDR1 is SNHLY and CDR2 is FYNNEI. The CDR3 is CAGDREETQYF. In DNA, the CDR3 is TGTGCCGGAGACAGAGAAGAGACCCAGTACTTC.

This sequence joins TRBV27 and TRBJ1-1; no firm D call. The CDR3 runs 13 residues. Trimming stripped 1 base from V and 8 bases from J, with 11 bases between. Germline CDR1 MNHEY, CDR2 SMNVEV (reference sequence). The CDR3: CASSLFFRTEAFF. The DNA for the CDR3 is TGTGCCAGCAGTTTATTCTTCAGAACGGAAGCTTTCTTT.